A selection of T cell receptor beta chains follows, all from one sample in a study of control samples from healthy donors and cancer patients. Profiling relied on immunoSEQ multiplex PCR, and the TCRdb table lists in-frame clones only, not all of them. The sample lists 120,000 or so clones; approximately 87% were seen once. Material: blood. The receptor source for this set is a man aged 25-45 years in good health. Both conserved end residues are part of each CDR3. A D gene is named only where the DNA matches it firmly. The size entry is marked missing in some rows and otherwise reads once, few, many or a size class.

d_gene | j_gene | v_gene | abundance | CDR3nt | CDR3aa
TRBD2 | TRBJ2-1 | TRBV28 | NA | TGTGCCAGCAGTTCTGGTGGGGGGGGCTCCTACAATGAGCAGTTCTTC | CASSSGGGGSYNEQFF
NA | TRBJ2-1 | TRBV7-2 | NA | TGTGCCAGCAGCTTAAAAACAGGTCACAATGAGCAGTTCTTC | CASSLKTGHNEQFF
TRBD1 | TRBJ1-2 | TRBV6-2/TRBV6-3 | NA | TGTGCCAGCAGCTCGAGGACAGGGAGCGCCTATGGCTACACCTTC | CASSSRTGSAYGYTF
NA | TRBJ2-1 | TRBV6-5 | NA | TGTGCCAGCAGAGCAAATTACAATGAGCAGTTCTTC | CASRANYNEQFF
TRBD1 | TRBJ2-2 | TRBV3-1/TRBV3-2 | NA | TGTGCCAGCAGCCAAGAGGGGACAGGGGTTGCCGGGGAGCTGTTTTTT | CASSQEGTGVAGELFF
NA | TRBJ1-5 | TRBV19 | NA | TGTGCCAGTATGAGGTCGAGAAGCAATCAGCCCCAGCATTTT | CASMRSRSNQPQHF
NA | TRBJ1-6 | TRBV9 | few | TGTGCCAGCAGCGTACGGAGCTCCTATAATTCACCCCTCCACTTT | CASSVRSSYNSPLHF
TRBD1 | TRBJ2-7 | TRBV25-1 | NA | TGTGCCAGTTCAGGTCTGCGCGAGACAGGGTCCTACGAGCAGTACTTC | CASSGLRETGSYEQYF
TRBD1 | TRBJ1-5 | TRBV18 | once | TGTGCCAGCTCACGACAGGGTAGCAATCAGCCCCAGCATTTT | CASSRQGSNQPQHF
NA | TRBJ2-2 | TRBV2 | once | TGTGCCAGCAGTGAGGCGGGGACTCTGAACACCGGGGAGCTGTTTTTT | CASSEAGTLNTGELFF
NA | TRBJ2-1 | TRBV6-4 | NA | TGTGCCAGCAGCCAAGGGGGGGGGCCTTGGAATGAGCAGTTCTTC | CASSQGGGPWNEQFF
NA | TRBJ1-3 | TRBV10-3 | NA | TGTGCCATCAGTGAAACTGTAACCTCCTCTGGAAACACCATATATTTT | CAISETVTSSGNTIYF
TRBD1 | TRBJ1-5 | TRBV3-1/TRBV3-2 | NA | TGTGCCAGCAGCCAAGATTTCGGGACAGGGGGCGGACAGCCCCAGCATTTT | CASSQDFGTGGGQPQHF
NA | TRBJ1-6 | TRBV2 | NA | TGTGCCAGCAGTGGATCGGGAGGCTCCTATAATTCACCCCTCCACTTT | CASSGSGGSYNSPLHF
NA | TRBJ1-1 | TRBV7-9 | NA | TGTGCCAGCAGCTCCCAGGGTTGGAACACTGAAGCTTTCTTT | CASSSQGWNTEAFF